A single sample gave rise to the 7 T cell receptor beta chains below, sequenced in a study of early T cells in non-severe SARS-CoV-2 infection. TCRdb ran MiXCR on the 5' RACE reads and lists one entry per CDR3 protein. This table has about 80,000 distinct CDR3 sequences, approximately 12% appearing once. Input material: whole blood. The origin of the receptors is an adult who was a healthcare worker with PCR-confirmed SARS-CoV-2 infection or an uninfected control (not recorded which).

In its sample, this clonotype was seen a few times. V and J are TRBV7-4 and TRBJ2-1, with D possibly being TRBD1 or TRBD2 (6 bases each). CDR1 SGHVT and CDR2 SQSDAQ come from the germline V gene. CDR3 length: 16 amino acids. V lost 5 bases to trimming and J lost 1 base, with 15 bases between them. The CDR3 here is CASSPPGAGSYNEQFF. The CDR3 region has the DNA TGTGCCAGCAGCCCTCCGGGGGCTGGATCCTACAATGAGCAGTTCTTC.

Notes on this clonotype: A read error may be the cause here, since a much bigger clone is one base away. This chain joins TRBV7-6 and TRBJ2-1; D possibly matches TRBD1 or TRBD2 (6 bases each). The CDR3 runs 14 residues. CDR1 and CDR2 (germline): SGHVS, FNYEAQ. In DNA, the CDR3 is TGTGTCAGCAGCCGGACAGCGGGTAGATCTGAGCAGTTCTTC. This translates into CVSSRTAGRSEQFF. The full variable domain, with the rest looked up from reference TRBV7-6 and TRBJ2-1, is GAGVSQSPRYKVTKRGQDVALRCDPISGHVSLYWYRQALGQGPEFLTYFNYEAQQDKSGLPNDRFSAERPEGSISTLTIQRTEQRDSAMYRCVSSRTAGRSEQFFGPGTRLTVL.

This clonotype has more than one count but fewer than ten. The chain couples TRBV28 to TRBJ2-7, with TRBD2 as a possible D gene (6 bases). CDR1 is MDHEN and CDR2 is SYDVKM in the germline V gene. The CDR3 consists of 15 residues. V shed 1 base and J shed 3 bases, with 13 bases lying between them. The CDR3 is CASSLSGEAFYEQYF. DNA for the CDR3: TGTGCCAGCAGTTTATCGGGAGAGGCTTTCTACGAGCAGTACTTC.

V and J are TRBV7-6 and TRBJ2-7; TRBD1 matches 7 bases. Germline CDR1 is SGHVS and CDR2 is FNYEAQ. CDR3 length: 16 residues. V lost 3 bases to trimming and J lost 2 bases; unmatched junction nucleotides: 10. As DNA, the CDR3 is TGTGCCAGCAGCTTGGGTTCGACAGGGCTTCCCTACGAGCAGTACTTC. Its translation is CASSLGSTGLPYEQYF.

The chain combines TRBV5-1 with TRBJ2-5; 11 nucleotides match TRBD2. The CDR3 consists of 15 residues. Germline CDR1 SGHRS, CDR2 YFSETQ. J gave up 5 bases and V 4 bases, and 7 bases lay outside the gene matches. CDR3 loop: CASSVSGRAGETQYF. CDR3 sequence (DNA): TGCGCCAGCAGCGTTAGCGGGAGGGCCGGGGAGACCCAGTACTTC.

The sample holds a few counts of this clonotype. The chain has TRBV27 and TRBJ2-7; 7 nucleotides match TRBD1. The CDR3 contains 13 residues. The germline V gene has CDR1 MNHEY and CDR2 SMNVEV (reference sequence). The V segment lost 6 bases and the J segment 2 bases; nucleotides outside the gene matches: 4. The CDR3 protein is CASSRDRTYEQYF. Written as DNA, the CDR3 is TGTGCCAGCAGCCGGGACAGAACCTACGAGCAGTACTTC.

This sequence joins TRBV3-1 and TRBJ2-5; D gene uncertain. This CDR3 has 14 residues. The germline V and J ends were trimmed by 4 bases and 2 bases, with 11 bases remaining between them. Germline-derived CDR1 and CDR2 are LGHDT and YNNKEL (reference sequence). The CDR3 loop is CASSPQRTQETQYF. The CDR3 coding sequence is TGTGCCAGCAGCCCCCAGCGAACTCAAGAGACCCAGTACTTC.